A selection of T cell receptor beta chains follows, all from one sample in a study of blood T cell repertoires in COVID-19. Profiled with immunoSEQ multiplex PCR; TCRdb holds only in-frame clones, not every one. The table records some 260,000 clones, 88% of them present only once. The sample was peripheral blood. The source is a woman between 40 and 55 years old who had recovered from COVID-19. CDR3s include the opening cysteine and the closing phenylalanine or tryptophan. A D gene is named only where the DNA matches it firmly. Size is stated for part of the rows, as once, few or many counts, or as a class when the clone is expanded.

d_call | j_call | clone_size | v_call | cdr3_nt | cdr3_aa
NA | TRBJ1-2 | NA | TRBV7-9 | TGTGCCAGCAGCCGCCGGGGGGCGTCTGGCTACACCTTC | CASSRRGASGYTF
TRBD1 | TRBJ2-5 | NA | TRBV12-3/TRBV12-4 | TGTGCCAGCAGTTCGGGACAGTGGGAGACCCAGTACTTC | CASSSGQWETQYF
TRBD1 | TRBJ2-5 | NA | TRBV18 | TGTGCCAGCTCACCACCGTCTCTCCGGGACAGGGTTGAGACCCAGTACTTC | CASSPPSLRDRVETQYF
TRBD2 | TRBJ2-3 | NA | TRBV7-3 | TGTGCCAGCAGCTTAACGGCGCCACGGGGGGGCACAGATACGCAGTATTTT | CASSLTAPRGGTDTQYF
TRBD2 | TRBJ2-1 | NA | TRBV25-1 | TGTGCCAGCAGTGAATTGCCTAGCGGCGCGGTGGAGCAGTTCTTC | CASSELPSGAVEQFF
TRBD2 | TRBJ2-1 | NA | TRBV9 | TGTGCCAGCAGCGTAGTCGGTAGCGGGAGGGGTGAGCAGTTCTTC | CASSVVGSGRGEQFF
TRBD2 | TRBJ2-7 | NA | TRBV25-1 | TGTGCCAGCTCAACTAGCGGGCGGGGGGAGCAGTACTTC | CASSTSGRGEQYF
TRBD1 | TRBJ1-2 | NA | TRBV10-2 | TGCGCCAGCAGTCCTACAGGGGGTAGCGGCTACACCTTC | CASSPTGGSGYTF
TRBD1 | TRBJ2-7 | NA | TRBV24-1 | TGTGCCACCAGTGACCCCCGGGCCGGGACAGGCTCGTACGAGCAGTACTTC | CATSDPRAGTGSYEQYF
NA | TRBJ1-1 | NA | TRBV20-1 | TGCAGTGCTAGTGCCCAGGGTACGAACACTGAAGCTTTCTTT | CSASAQGTNTEAFF
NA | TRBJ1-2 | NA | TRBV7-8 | TGTGCCAGCAGGGGGGGACGGGGCCCGGGGTACACCTTC | CASRGGRGPGYTF
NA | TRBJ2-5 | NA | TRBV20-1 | TGCAGTGCCCGGGATTTTGAGACCCAGTACTTC | CSARDFETQYF
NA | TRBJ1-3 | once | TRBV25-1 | TGTGCCAGCACTACTGGAAACACCATATATTTT | CASTTGNTIYF
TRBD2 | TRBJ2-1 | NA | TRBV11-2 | TGTGCCAGCAGCAAACTAGCGAGAAGGCTCAATGAGCAGTTCTTC | CASSKLARRLNEQFF
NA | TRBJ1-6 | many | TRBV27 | TGTGCCAGCAGCCCAACTGCGGATAATTCACCCCTCCACTTT | CASSPTADNSPLHF
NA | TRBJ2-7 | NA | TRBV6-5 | TGTGCCAGCAAAGGCGGCGGGACTTCTCACGGGCAGTACTTC | CASKGGGTSHGQYF
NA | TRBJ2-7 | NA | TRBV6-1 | TGTGCCAGCAGTGAAGCGAGGGCCGAGCAGTACTTC | CASSEARAEQYF
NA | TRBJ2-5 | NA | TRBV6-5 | TGTGCCAGCAGTTACTCGTGGGAGCAAGAGACCCAGTACTTC | CASSYSWEQETQYF
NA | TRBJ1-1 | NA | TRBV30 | TGTGCCTGGAGTGTACGGCAGGGGATGAACACTGAAGCTTTCTTT | CAWSVRQGMNTEAFF
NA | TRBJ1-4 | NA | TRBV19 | TGTGCCAGCCGAGGGAGCTCAACTAATGAAAAACTGTTTTTT | CASRGSSTNEKLFF
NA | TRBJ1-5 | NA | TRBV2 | TGTGCCAGCAGGCACCCGGGGATTTATAGCAATCAGCCCCAGCATTTT | CASRHPGIYSNQPQHF
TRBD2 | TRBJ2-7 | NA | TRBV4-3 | TGCGCCAGCAGCCAAGGGACTAGCGGGACCTACGAGCAGTACTTC | CASSQGTSGTYEQYF
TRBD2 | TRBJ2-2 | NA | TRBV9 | TGTGCCAGCAGCACACAACTTCTAGCGGGAGGAGCCGGGGAGCTGTTTTTT | CASSTQLLAGGAGELFF
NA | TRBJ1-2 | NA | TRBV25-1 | TGTGCCAGCAGTGATGTGGGCTCCTACACCTTC | CASSDVGSYTF
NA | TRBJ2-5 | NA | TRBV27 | TGTGCCAGCAGTTTATCGACGGCGGGGGAGACCCAGTACTTC | CASSLSTAGETQYF
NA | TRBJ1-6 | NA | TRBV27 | TGTGCCAGCACGCGGGGGAACCGGGATTCACCCCTCCACTTT | CASTRGNRDSPLHF
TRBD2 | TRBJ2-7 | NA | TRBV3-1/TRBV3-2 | TGTGCCAGCAGCCAAAGACCCCGGCTGGGACTAGCGGGAGTTGGGTACGAGCAGTACTTC | CASSQRPRLGLAGVGYEQYF
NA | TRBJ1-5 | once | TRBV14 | TGTGCCAGCAGCCAAGATTCTGGCAATCAGCCCCAGCATTTT | CASSQDSGNQPQHF
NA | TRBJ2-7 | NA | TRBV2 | TGTGCCAGCAGGGGGGGCTACGAGCAGTACTTC | CASRGGYEQYF
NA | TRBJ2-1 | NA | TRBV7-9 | TGTGCCAGCAGCTTAGGGGGTAGGGGCTATGAGCAGTTCTTC | CASSLGGRGYEQFF
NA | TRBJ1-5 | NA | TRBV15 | TGTGCCACCAGCCCCCGGGGGAGGGCCAGCAATCAGCCCCAGCATTTT | CATSPRGRASNQPQHF
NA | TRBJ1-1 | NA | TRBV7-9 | TGTGCCAGCAGCTTAGACAGGCCGAACACTGAAGCTTTCTTT | CASSLDRPNTEAFF
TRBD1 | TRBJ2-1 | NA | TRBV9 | TGTGCCAGCAGCTCCGACAGGGGGGATGAGCAGTTCTTC | CASSSDRGDEQFF
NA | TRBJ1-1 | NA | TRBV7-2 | TGTGCCAGCAGCCCAACCGGGGGGGCGGGGGCTGAAGCTTTCTTT | CASSPTGGAGAEAFF
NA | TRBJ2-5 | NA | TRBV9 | TGTGCCAGCAGCGTAGGGACTCCCCGGAAGACCCAGTACTTC | CASSVGTPRKTQYF
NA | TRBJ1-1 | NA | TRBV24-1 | TGTGCCACCTCGGTTGAAGCTTTCTTT | CATSVEAFF
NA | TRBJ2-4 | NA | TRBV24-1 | TGTGCCACCTGTGACGGGGGTCCTTTAACGAAAAACATTCAGTACTTC | CATCDGGPLTKNIQYF
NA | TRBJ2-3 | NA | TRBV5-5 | TGTGCCAGCAGCTTGTTCCCGGGAGATACGCAGTATTTT | CASSLFPGDTQYF
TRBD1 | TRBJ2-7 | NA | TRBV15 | TGTGCCACCAGCAAACGGGACAGGGACTACGAGCAGTACTTC | CATSKRDRDYEQYF
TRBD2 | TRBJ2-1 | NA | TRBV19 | TGTGCCAGCCAAGGGACTAGCGGGACTTACAATGAGCAGTTCTTC | CASQGTSGTYNEQFF
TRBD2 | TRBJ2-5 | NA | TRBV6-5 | TGTGCCAGCAGGGCCCCGGGGGGGCAAGAGACCCAGTACTTC | CASRAPGGQETQYF
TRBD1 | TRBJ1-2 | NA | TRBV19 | TGTGCCGCCCGGGACAGGGGGCAGCGGGGCTACACCTTC | CAARDRGQRGYTF
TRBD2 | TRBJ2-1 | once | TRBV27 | TGTGCCAGCAGGGGGACTAGCGGAGCCAATTACAATGAGCAGTTCTTC | CASRGTSGANYNEQFF
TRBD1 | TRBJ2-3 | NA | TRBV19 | TGTGCCAGTAGTTGGACAGGGACCACAGATACGCAGTATTTT | CASSWTGTTDTQYF
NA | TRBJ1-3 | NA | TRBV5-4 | TGTGCCAGCAGCCGGTCCCGCTCTGGAAACACCATATATTTT | CASSRSRSGNTIYF
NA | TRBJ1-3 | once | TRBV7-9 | TGTGCCAGCAGCTTAGTGCGAGGAATGCAAGGAAACACCATATATTTT | CASSLVRGMQGNTIYF
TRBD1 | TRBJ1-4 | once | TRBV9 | TGTGCCAGCAGCCCTGTCCCGGGACAGGGGACGGGGGAAAAACTGTTTTTT | CASSPVPGQGTGEKLFF
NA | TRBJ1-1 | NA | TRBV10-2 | TGCGCCAGCAGTGACCGGGGTGTCGGGAACACTGAAGCTTTCTTT | CASSDRGVGNTEAFF
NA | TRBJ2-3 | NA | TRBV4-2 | TGTGCCAGCAGCCAAGCGGGTACGCAGTATTTT | CASSQAGTQYF
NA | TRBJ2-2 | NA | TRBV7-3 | TGTGCCAGCAGCCCCATTGGGGGCGAGAACACCGGGGAGCTGTTTTTT | CASSPIGGENTGELFF
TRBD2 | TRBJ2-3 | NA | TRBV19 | TGTGCCAGTAGCCCGACTAGCGGGAGTGGGGATACGCAGTATTTT | CASSPTSGSGDTQYF
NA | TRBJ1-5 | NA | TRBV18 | TGTGCCAGCTCCCCCGACGGGGGAAATCAGCCCCAGCATTTT | CASSPDGGNQPQHF
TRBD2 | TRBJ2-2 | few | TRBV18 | TGTGCCAGCTCACCGGGACTAGCTGCCGGGGAGCTGTTTTTT | CASSPGLAAGELFF
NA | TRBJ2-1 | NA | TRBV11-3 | TGTGCCAGCAGCGAGGGGGCCTACAATGAGCAGTTCTTC | CASSEGAYNEQFF
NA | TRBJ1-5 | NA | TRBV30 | TGTGCCTGGAGTGTACTGGGGCAGGGGCGGAATCAGCCCCAGCATTTT | CAWSVLGQGRNQPQHF
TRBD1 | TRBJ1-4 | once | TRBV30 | TGTGCCTGGAGTCCGGGACAGATGGAAAAACTGTTTTTT | CAWSPGQMEKLFF
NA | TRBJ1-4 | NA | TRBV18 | TGTGCCAGCTCACCCCTACCGGGGAATAATGAAAAACTTTTTTTT | CASSPLPGNNEKLFF